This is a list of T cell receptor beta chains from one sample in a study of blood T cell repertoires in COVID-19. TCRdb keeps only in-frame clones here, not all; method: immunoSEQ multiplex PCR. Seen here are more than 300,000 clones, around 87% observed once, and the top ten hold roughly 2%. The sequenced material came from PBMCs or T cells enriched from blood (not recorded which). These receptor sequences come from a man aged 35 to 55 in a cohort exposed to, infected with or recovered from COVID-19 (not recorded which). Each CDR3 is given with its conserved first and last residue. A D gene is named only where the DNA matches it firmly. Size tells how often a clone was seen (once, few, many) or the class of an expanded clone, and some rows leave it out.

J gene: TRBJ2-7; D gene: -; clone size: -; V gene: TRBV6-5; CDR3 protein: CATGRVAYEQYF; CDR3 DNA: TGTGCCACAGGCAGGGTGGCCTACGAGCAGTACTTC
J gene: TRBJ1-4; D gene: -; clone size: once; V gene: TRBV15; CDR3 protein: CATSIRPNEKLFF; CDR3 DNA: TGTGCCACCAGCATCCGTCCTAATGAAAAACTGTTTTTT
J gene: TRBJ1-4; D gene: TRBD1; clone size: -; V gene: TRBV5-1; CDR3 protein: CASSDGGTANEKLFF; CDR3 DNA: TGCGCCAGCAGCGATGGAGGGACAGCTAATGAAAAACTGTTTTTT
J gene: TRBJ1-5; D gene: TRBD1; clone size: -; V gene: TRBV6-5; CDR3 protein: CASRSGQGARQPQHF; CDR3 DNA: TGTGCCAGCAGATCCGGACAGGGGGCTCGTCAGCCCCAGCATTTT
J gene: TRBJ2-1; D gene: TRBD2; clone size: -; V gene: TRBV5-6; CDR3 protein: CASSLLAGGGFEQFF; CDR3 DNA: TGTGCCAGCAGCCTTTTAGCGGGAGGGGGTTTTGAGCAGTTCTTC
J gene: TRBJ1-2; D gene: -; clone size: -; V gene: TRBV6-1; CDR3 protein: CASSDSGRGRYGYTF; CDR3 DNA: TGTGCCAGCAGTGATTCAGGGAGGGGTAGGTATGGCTACACCTTC
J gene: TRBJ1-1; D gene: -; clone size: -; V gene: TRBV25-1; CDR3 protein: CASSRGFDTEAFF; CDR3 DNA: TGTGCCAGTAGCCGAGGGTTTGACACTGAAGCTTTCTTT
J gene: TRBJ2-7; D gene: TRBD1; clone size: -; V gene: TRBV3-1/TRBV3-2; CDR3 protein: CASSPGQGAYF; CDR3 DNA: TGTGCCAGCAGCCCGGGACAGGGGGCTTACTTC
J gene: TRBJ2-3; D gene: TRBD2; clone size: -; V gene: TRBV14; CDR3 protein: CASSPSGSWGDTQYF; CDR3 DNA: TGTGCCAGCAGCCCAAGCGGGAGTTGGGGAGATACGCAGTATTTT
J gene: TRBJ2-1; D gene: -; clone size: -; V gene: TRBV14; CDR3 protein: CASSRGTPSSYNEQFF; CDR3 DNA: TGTGCCAGCAGCCGGGGGACACCTAGCTCCTACAATGAGCAGTTCTTC
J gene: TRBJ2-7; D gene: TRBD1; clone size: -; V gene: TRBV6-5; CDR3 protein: CASTHSWDRAYEQYF; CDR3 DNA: TGTGCCAGCACCCACTCGTGGGACAGAGCCTACGAGCAGTACTTC
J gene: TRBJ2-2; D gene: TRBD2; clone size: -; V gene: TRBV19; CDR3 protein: CASSSPRYGGAGAMNTGELFF; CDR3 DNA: TGTGCCAGTAGTTCCCCCCGTTACGGGGGAGCGGGGGCAATGAACACCGGGGAGCTGTTTTTT
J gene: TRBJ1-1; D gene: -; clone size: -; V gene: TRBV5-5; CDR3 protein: CASSTRSANTEAFF; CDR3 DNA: TGTGCCAGCAGCACCCGGTCCGCGAACACTGAAGCTTTCTTT
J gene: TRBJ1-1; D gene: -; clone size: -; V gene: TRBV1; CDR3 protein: CTSSFKYRGPNTEAFF; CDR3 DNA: TGCACCAGCAGCTTTAAGTACAGGGGGCCGAACACTGAAGCTTTCTTT
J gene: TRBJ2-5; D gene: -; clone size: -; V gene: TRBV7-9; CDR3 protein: CASSFGRVETQYF; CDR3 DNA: TGTGCCAGCAGCTTCGGCCGGGTTGAGACCCAGTACTTC
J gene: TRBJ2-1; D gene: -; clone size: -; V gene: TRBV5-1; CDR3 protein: CASSLGGNSYNEQFF; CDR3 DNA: TGCGCCAGCAGCTTAGGCGGGAATTCCTACAATGAGCAGTTCTTC
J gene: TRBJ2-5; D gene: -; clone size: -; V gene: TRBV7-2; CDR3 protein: CASSLSWAAGETQYF; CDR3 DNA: TGTGCCAGCAGCTTAAGTTGGGCTGCGGGAGAGACCCAGTACTTC
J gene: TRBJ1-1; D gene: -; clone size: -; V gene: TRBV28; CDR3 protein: CASSYQGNTEAFF; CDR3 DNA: TGTGCCAGCAGCTATCAGGGAAACACTGAAGCTTTCTTT
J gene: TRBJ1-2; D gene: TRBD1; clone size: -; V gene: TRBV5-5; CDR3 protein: CASSRRAGQGSGYTF; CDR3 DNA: TGTGCCAGCAGCCGGAGGGCGGGACAGGGGTCTGGCTACACCTTC
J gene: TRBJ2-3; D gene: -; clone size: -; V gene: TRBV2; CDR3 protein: CASRSRDSSDTQYF; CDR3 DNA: TGTGCCAGCAGAAGTAGGGACTCATCAGATACGCAGTATTTT
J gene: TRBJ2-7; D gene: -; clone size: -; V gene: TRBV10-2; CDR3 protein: CASRRGGGDEQYF; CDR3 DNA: TGCGCCAGCAGGAGGGGAGGGGGGGACGAGCAGTACTTC
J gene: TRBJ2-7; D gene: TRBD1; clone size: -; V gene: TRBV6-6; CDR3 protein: CASSPAAGTGGEGEQYF; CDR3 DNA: TGTGCCAGCAGTCCCGCCGCCGGGACAGGGGGAGAAGGCGAGCAGTACTTC
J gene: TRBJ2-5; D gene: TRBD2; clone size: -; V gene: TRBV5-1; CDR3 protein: CASSTGLAGDPYQETQYF; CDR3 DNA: TGCGCCAGCAGCACCGGACTAGCGGGAGACCCGTACCAAGAGACCCAGTACTTC
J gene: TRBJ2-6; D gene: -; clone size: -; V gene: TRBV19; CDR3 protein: CASSPLAGILSGANVLTF; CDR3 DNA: TGTGCCAGTAGTCCCCTGGCAGGGATTCTCTCTGGGGCCAACGTCCTGACTTTC
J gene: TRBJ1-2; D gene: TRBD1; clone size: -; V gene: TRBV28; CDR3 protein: CASNQGAQGYGYTF; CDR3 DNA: TGTGCCAGCAATCAGGGGGCGCAAGGCTATGGCTACACCTTC
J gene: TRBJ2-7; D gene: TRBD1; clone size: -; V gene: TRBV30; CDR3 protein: CAWRVRGGIEQYF; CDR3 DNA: TGTGCCTGGAGGGTCAGAGGGGGCATCGAGCAGTACTTC
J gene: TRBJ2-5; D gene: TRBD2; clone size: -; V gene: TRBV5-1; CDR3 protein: CASSPGTRSEETQYF; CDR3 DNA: TGCGCCAGCAGCCCGGGGACTAGATCCGAAGAGACCCAGTACTTC
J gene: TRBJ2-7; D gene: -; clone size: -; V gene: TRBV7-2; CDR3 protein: CASSLDSAYEQYF; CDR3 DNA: TGTGCCAGCAGCTTGGACAGTGCCTACGAGCAGTACTTC
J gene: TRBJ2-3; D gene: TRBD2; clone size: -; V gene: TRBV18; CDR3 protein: CASLSGLAGVFTDTQYF; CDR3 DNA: TGTGCCAGCTTATCGGGACTAGCGGGAGTTTTCACAGATACGCAGTATTTT